What follows are 17 T cell receptor beta chains derived from one specimen sequenced in a study of CD4 T cell repertoires in COVID-19. These memory T cells were uncultured and sequenced directly after ex vivo isolation. Some clones are missing from TCRdb's copy, which holds only in-frame ones; the method was immunoSEQ multiplex PCR. The sample shows around 25,000 clones, about 93% of them seen only once. The sequencing used circulating follicular helper CD4+ T cells (cTfh) from blood, collected before the COVID-19 pandemic. Receptors were obtained from a human donor who had COVID-19.

This chain uses TRBV7-2 with TRBJ2-1; D may be TRBD2 (5 bases). The CDR3 is 12 residues long. Germline CDR1 SGHTA, CDR2 FQGNSA. Deletions cut 7 bases from V and 8 bases from J, with 12 bases between. CDR3: CASISFGDEQFF. CDR3 nucleotides: TGTGCCAGCATCTCTTTCGGGGATGAGCAGTTCTTC.

The rearrangement joins TRBV19 to TRBJ2-7; TRBD1 might be the D (5 bases). This CDR3 spans 12 amino acids. V was clipped by 7 bases and J by 5 bases, with 12 bases between them. CDR1 LNHDA and CDR2 SQIVND come from the germline V gene (reference sequence). The DNA for the CDR3 is TGTGCCAGTAAAGGACAATGGGACGAGCAGTACTTC. It specifies CASKGQWDEQYF.

On this clone: A read error may account for a junction end that differs from germline. Other DNA sequences within the sample encode an identical CDR3. This chain connects TRBV5-1 to TRBJ1-6, with D unresolved. Germline V CDR1 and CDR2: SGHRS, YFSETQ. CDR3 length equals 15 residues. CDR3 protein: CASSLDTLRNSPLHF. The DNA of the CDR3 is TGCGCCAGCAGCTTGGATACATTGCGGAATTCCCCCCTCCACTTT.

The chain recombines TRBV18 with TRBJ2-2; tentative D call: TRBD2 (5 bases). Germline V gene sequence: CDR1 KGHSH, CDR2 LQKENI. The CDR3 loop spans 14 amino acids. Trimming removed 3 bases from V and 6 bases from J, with 11 bases in between. Written as DNA, the CDR3 is TGTGCCAGCTCACCTTTAGGAGGCGCCGGGGAGCTGTTTTTT. Its protein product is CASSPLGGAGELFF.

The chain couples TRBV14 to TRBJ2-7, with 10 bases lining up with TRBD2. The trim removed 4 bases at V and 6 bases at J, leaving 12 bases unmatched. Germline V lookup: CDR1 SGHDN, CDR2 FVKESK. This CDR3 has 16 amino acids. CDR3 in DNA: TGTGCCAGCAGCCCTTTAAGCGGGAGGGCCCTCGGCGAGCAGTACTTC. Translating it yields CASSPLSGRALGEQYF.

In DNA form, the CDR3 reads TGTGCCAGCAGTTTATCGACAGGCCTGAACACCGGGGAGCTGTTTTTT. This encodes CASSLSTGLNTGELFF. V gene TRBV28 combines with J gene TRBJ2-2, with D perhaps TRBD1 (6 bases). Deletions cut 1 base from V and 1 base from J, with 10 bases between. The CDR3 is 16 residues long. Germline values: CDR1 MDHEN, CDR2 SYDVKM.

V gene TRBV7-8 combines with J gene TRBJ2-7; TRBD2 is a possible D gene (6 bases). Looked up from germline, CDR1 is SGHVS and CDR2 is FQNEAQ. The germline V and J ends were trimmed by 7 bases and 2 bases, with 15 bases remaining between them. The CDR3 runs 14 residues. CDR3 protein: CASTVREPPYEQYF. CDR3 DNA: TGTGCCAGCACCGTGCGGGAACCTCCCTACGAGCAGTACTTC.

V is TRBV5-1 and J is TRBJ1-2, with a possible D match to TRBD1 (6 bases). The CDR3 has 14 residues. Trimming removed 8 bases at V and 0 bases at J, with 14 bases between. CDR1 is SGHRS and CDR2 is YFSETQ in the germline V gene. In DNA, the CDR3 is TGCGCCAGTAAGCTCGAGGGGGCTAACTATGGCTACACCTTC. Translating gives CASKLEGANYGYTF.

This clone was detected only once. In DNA form, the CDR3 reads TGCGCCAGCAGCTTGAGCACAGGGGTGAAGACAGATACGCAGTATTTT. It encodes CASSLSTGVKTDTQYF. This chain connects TRBV5-1 to TRBJ2-3; 7 bases are a match to TRBD1. The V and J ends lost 1 base and 3 bases, in that order; junction bases with no gene match: 8. The length of the CDR3 is 16 residues. The V gene's germline CDR1 is SGHRS and CDR2 YFSETQ.

This sequence joins TRBV6-4 and TRBJ2-2; TRBD1 matches at 10 bases. This CDR3 region has 16 residues. From germline, CDR1 is MRHNA and CDR2 SNTAGT. V dropped 6 bases and J dropped 5; count of bases not matched to a gene: 9. CDR3 coding DNA: TGTGCCAGCAGCCCCCGACAGGGGGCGGGGACCGGGGAGCTGTTTTTT. Protein product: CASSPRQGAGTGELFF.

The V gene is TRBV19, the J gene TRBJ1-2; TRBD1 is a possible D gene (6 bases). The germline gives CDR1 LNHDA, CDR2 SQIVND (reference sequence). This CDR3 has 15 residues. V shed 9 bases and J shed 5 bases, with 22 bases lying between them. The CDR3, as DNA: TGTGCCAGCCAAGAGCCGGGACATAATATTTATGGCTACACCTTC. This encodes CASQEPGHNIYGYTF. Full variable domain (remainder filled in from reference TRBV19 and TRBJ1-2): DGGITQSPKYLFRKEGQNVTLSCEQNLNHDAMYWYRQDPGQGLRLIYYSQIVNDFQKGDIAEGYSVSREKKESFPLTVTSAQKNPTAFYLCASQEPGHNIYGYTFGSGTRLTVV.

This rearrangement joins TRBV6-1 to TRBJ2-3, with 10 positions matching TRBD2. Germline assignment: CDR1 MNHNS and CDR2 SASEGT. This CDR3 is built from 15 residues. The J segment lost 0 bases and the V segment lost 7 bases, leaving 4 bases of the junction unmatched. This CDR3 is CASTGLAVSTDTQYF. CDR3 in DNA: TGTGCCAGCACCGGACTAGCGGTAAGCACAGATACGCAGTATTTT.

The rearrangement uses TRBV6-1 and TRBJ1-1; D gene ambiguous. This CDR3 contains 13 residues. Trimming pared 4 bases from V and 0 bases from J, leaving 6 bases between. Germline CDR1 is MNHNS and CDR2 is SASEGT. In DNA form, the CDR3 reads TGTGCCAGCAGTGCGGTAATGAACACTGAAGCTTTCTTT. This gives the protein CASSAVMNTEAFF.

Comment on this clone: Germline is not matched at one junction end, which may reflect a read error. The chain links TRBV7-2 to TRBJ2-2, with 11 nucleotides matching TRBD2. CDR1 and CDR2 (germline): SGHTA, FQGNSA. CDR3 length: 15 residues. CDR3 nucleotide sequence: TGTGCCAGCAACTTAGCGGGGGGGCAAACCGGGGAGCTGTTTTTT. Protein sequence: CASNLAGGQTGELFF.

This clone was seen just once. V is TRBV18 and J is TRBJ2-3, with 8 bases lining up with TRBD1. Losses at the gene ends were 3 bases for V and 5 bases for J; bases not matched to a gene: 10. CDR3 length: 16 amino acids. Looked up from germline, CDR1 is KGHSH and CDR2 is LQKENI. Here the CDR3 DNA reads TGTGCCAGCTCACCGTCGAGACAGGGGCAGGGAGATACGCAGTATTTT. It translates to CASSPSRQGQGDTQYF.

The chain couples TRBV28 to TRBJ2-7, with D possibly being TRBD1 (6 bases). Germline V lookup: CDR1 MDHEN, CDR2 SYDVKM. The CDR3 consists of 14 residues. The V end was cut by 7 bases, the J end by 0 bases, with 13 bases between. The CDR3 bases are TGTGCCAGCACCCTGACAGGCCTCTCCTACGAGCAGTACTTC. Protein: CASTLTGLSYEQYF. Together with reference TRBV28 and TRBJ2-7, the CDR3 gives the full variable domain: DVKVTQSSRYLVKRTGEKVFLECVQDMDHENMFWYRQDPGLGLRLIYFSYDVKMKEKGDIPEGYSVSREKKERFSLILESASTNQTSMYLCASTLTGLSYEQYFGPGTRLTVT.

V and J are TRBV5-6 and TRBJ1-2; D not certain. Per the germline V gene, CDR1 is SGHDT and CDR2 is YYEEEE. The CDR3 contains 12 residues. Trimming cost V 4 bases and J 8 bases, with 12 bases left between them. The CDR3 is CASSPESRGYTF. The CDR3, as DNA: TGTGCCAGCAGCCCGGAATCTAGGGGCTACACCTTC.